This T cell receptor beta chain is from a study of early T cells in non-severe SARS-CoV-2 infection (dated by TCRdb to the early 2020s). Regarding the study in general: Bulk RNA from unsorted whole blood was used for TCR sequencing, so alpha and beta chains could not be paired. The study at large found these results: VDJdb matching was skewed toward anti-spike CD8 responses and likely underestimated virus-specific expansions, missing private and CD4 specificities.

Its CDR3 holds 18 amino acids, cysteine through phenylalanine. CDR3 DNA only is kept here, 54 bases in frame from base 1. Via the germline V gene (reference sequence), CDR1 is MNHNY and CDR2 SVGAGI. V has 0 bases trimmed and J has 6 bases trimmed; junction bases matching no gene number 13. This was a case-control study nested in a cohort of healthcare workers in London, UK, who had nasopharyngeal swab PCR tests and blood samples taken every week. Healthcare workers were recruited during the week of the UK lockdown, between 23 and 31 March 2020, and followed weekly for up to 16 weeks. The library came from 5' RACE. The sequencer was a NextSeq 500. To correct for sequencing error and PCR bias, the TCR library protocol tagged individual cDNA molecules with unique molecular identifiers. TCR alpha and beta chains were both sequenced, and the abundances of alpha and beta sequences in each sample were closely correlated with each other. The authors' analysis ran thus. Decombinator V4 was used to annotate TCR sequences for V gene, J gene and CDR3. TCRs were defined as expanded if a significant change between any two time points was detected under a Poisson model with p below 0.0001. TCR abundances were normalised to the total number of TCRs sequenced per sample and were expressed as counts per million. MAIT TCRs were defined by TRAV1-2 paired with TRAJ12, TRAJ20 or TRAJ33, and iNKT TCRs by TRAV10 paired with TRAJ18. VDJdb, accessed 1 November 2021, was searched for CMV, EBV and SARS-CoV-2 annotated TCRs, excluding TCRs annotated for multiple antigens. The public reads were reanalyzed by TCRdb: fastp trimming at Q25, MiXCR alignment, in-frame beta chains only. When rows share a CDR3 protein, they turn into one entry using the most common DNA and genes. These V and J calls originate from TCRdb's pipeline instead of the authors' own analysis. The sample table shows approximately 50,000 distinct CDR3 sequences, and roughly an eighth are seen once. The top ten clones comprise around 1.4% of the sample.

This clonotype appeared once. Its antigen target is currently unknown. This may be a read error, as it is one base from a much larger clone. This receptor chain uses TRBV6-6 and TRBJ2-1; 8 bases in the middle match TRBD2. The source material was whole blood. The sequence came from an adult who was a healthcare worker with PCR-confirmed SARS-CoV-2 infection or an uninfected control (not recorded which). The DNA sequence is TGTGCCAGCAGTTACTCCGGGAGGGCTACCGGGGGGAGCAATGAGCAGTTCTTC. It is translated as CASSYSGRATGGSNEQFF.